This passage covers 18 T cell receptor beta chains from one sample sequenced in a study of TIL therapy for anti-PD-1-resistant metastatic lung cancer. Sequencing used immunoSEQ v3. TCRdb keeps only in-frame clones here, not all; method: immunoSEQ multiplex PCR. The table has 95,000 or so clones, about two thirds seen once. Time point specified: pre-treatment sample, taken before nivolumab and TIL therapy. Tumor tissue came from excised metastases, mostly pleural nodules or supraclavicular lymph nodes. This material consisted of tumor tissue, taken at baseline. The receptor source for this set is a person between 25 and 79 years old with non-small cell lung cancer.

The chain couples TRBV19 to TRBJ2-5; D is unclear. This CDR3 spans 14 amino acids. Germline lookup yields CDR1 LNHDA and CDR2 SQIVND (reference sequence). The V gene lost 3 bases and the J gene lost 0 bases, with 8 bases spanning the gap. The CDR3 protein is CASSIAGYQETQYF. CDR3 sequence (DNA): TGTGCCAGTAGTATTGCTGGCTACCAAGAGACCCAGTACTTC.

The V call is TRBV14, the J call TRBJ2-2; D not resolved. The CDR3 has 14 residues. Germline V gene sequence: CDR1 SGHDN, CDR2 FVKESK. V gave up 1 base and J gave up 1 base, with 4 bases separating them. CDR3 protein: CASSQGWNTGELFF. The CDR3 coding sequence is TGTGCCAGCAGCCAAGGATGGAACACCGGGGAGCTGTTTTTT.

V and J are TRBV5-1 and TRBJ2-5; 10 bases match TRBD1. This CDR3 spans 15 amino acids. The V segment lost 3 bases and the J segment 3 bases; nucleotides outside the gene matches: 5. Looked up from germline, CDR1 is SGHRS and CDR2 is YFSETQ. CDR3 in DNA: TGCGCCAGCAGCTACCCCGGGACAGGGGAAGAGACCCAGTACTTC. Protein: CASSYPGTGEETQYF.

V usage is TRBV25-1 and J usage is TRBJ1-2, with unresolved D. Germline V gene data show CDR1 as MGHDK and CDR2 as SYGVNS. CDR3 length: 11 amino acids. Deletions cut 1 base from V and 4 bases from J, with 1 base between. CDR3 loop: CASSESYGYTF. Written as DNA, the CDR3 is TGTGCCAGCAGTGAATCCTATGGCTACACCTTC.

In this sample, this clone turned up once. The chain has TRBV20-1 and TRBJ1-2, with D perhaps matching TRBD1 (5 bases). Trimming removed 7 bases from V and 2 bases from J, with 8 bases in between. The CDR3 sequence is 11 residues long. CDR1 is DFQATT, CDR2 SNEGSKA, per germline (reference sequence). CDR3 in amino acids: CSEDTNYGYTF. CDR3 DNA sequence: TGCAGTGAGGACACAAACTATGGCTACACCTTC.

The chain employs TRBV18 and TRBJ2-7; 7 bases agree with TRBD2. This CDR3 is built from 14 residues. CDR1 is KGHSH, CDR2 LQKENI, per germline. V gave up 3 bases and J gave up 3 bases; unmatched junction bases: 5. CDR3: CASSPSGVVYEQYF. The CDR3 bases are TGTGCCAGCTCACCCAGCGGGGTCGTCTACGAGCAGTACTTC.

The chain is built from TRBV5-1 and TRBJ1-1, with D possibly being TRBD1 (6 bases). V was trimmed by 0 bases and J by 5 bases, leaving 14 bases between them. In germline, CDR1 is SGHRS, CDR2 YFSETQ. The CDR3 consists of 15 residues. Here the CDR3 reads CASSLAVRGGTEAFF. CDR3 DNA: TGCGCCAGCAGCTTGGCGGTCAGGGGAGGAACTGAAGCTTTCTTT.

The chain links TRBV7-2 to TRBJ2-5; D call uncertain. Germline V gives CDR1 SGHTA, CDR2 FQGNSA. Trimming took off 5 bases at V and 5 bases at J, with 9 bases between the two ends. The CDR3 consists of 12 residues. The CDR3 sequence: CASSPGWETQYF. CDR3 nucleotides: TGTGCCAGCAGCCCGGGCTGGGAGACCCAGTACTTC.

For the CDR3, the DNA is TGTGCCAGCAGCTTGGGACAGGGGTCCACAGATACGCAGTATTTT. Translation gives CASSLGQGSTDTQYF. The chain recombines TRBV5-6 with TRBJ2-3; TRBD1 matches at 8 bases. The germline gives CDR1 SGHDT, CDR2 YYEEEE. This CDR3 has 15 amino acids. The J segment lost 2 bases and the V segment lost 0 bases, leaving 2 bases of the junction unmatched.

This chain connects TRBV7-9 to TRBJ1-1, with D perhaps matching TRBD1 (5 bases). Germline values: CDR1 SEHNR, CDR2 FQNEAQ (reference sequence). The ends were cut back, 1 base at V and 7 bases at J, with 10 bases in the middle. The CDR3 contains 13 residues. CDR3 sequence: CASSLGWGNEAFF. The CDR3 DNA reads as TGTGCCAGCAGCTTAGGATGGGGGAATGAAGCTTTCTTT.

The chain links TRBV27 to TRBJ2-7, with 7 bases fitting TRBD1. Germline CDR1 reads MNHEY; CDR2 reads SMNVEV (reference sequence). The length of the CDR3 is 13 residues. J gave up 5 bases and V 8 bases, and 9 bases lay outside the gene matches. CDR3 sequence: CASRRTGSHEQYF. Here the CDR3 DNA reads TGTGCCAGCCGAAGGACAGGTAGCCACGAGCAGTACTTC.

The chain has TRBV5-5 and TRBJ2-2; TRBD2 agrees at 10 bases. The CDR3 sequence is 18 residues long. V was clipped by 4 bases and J by 0 bases; unmatched bases: 9. The germline gives CDR1 SGHKS, CDR2 YYEKEE (reference sequence). CDR3 sequence reads: CASSILTSGKTNTGELFF. The CDR3 DNA reads as TGTGCCAGCAGCATACTAACTAGCGGGAAGACGAACACCGGGGAGCTGTTTTTT.

The genes are TRBV6-6 and TRBJ1-2, with D possibly matching TRBD1 (6 bases). The V gene lost 5 bases and the J gene lost 5 bases, with 15 bases spanning the gap. Germline lookup yields CDR1 MNHNY and CDR2 SVGAGI (reference sequence). The CDR3 totals 14 residues. The CDR3 sequence is CASSDGQFRYGYTF. The CDR3 DNA is TGTGCCAGCAGTGACGGACAGTTTCGATATGGCTACACCTTC.

V and J are TRBV5-5 and TRBJ2-7, with TRBD1 identical over 8 bases. The ends lost 6 bases at V and 3 bases at J; junction bases unmatched: 2. From germline, CDR1 is SGHKS and CDR2 YYEKEE (reference sequence). CDR3 size: 12 residues. CDR3 coding DNA: TGTGCCAGCAAACAGGGGGGCTACGAGCAGTACTTC. It yields the protein CASKQGGYEQYF.

This clone showed up just a few times. This chain joins TRBV5-1 and TRBJ1-4; D possibly corresponds to TRBD1 (6 bases). V lost 4 bases and J 0 bases, leaving 10 bases between the germline ends. The CDR3 covers 15 residues. Germline V gives CDR1 SGHRS, CDR2 YFSETQ. The CDR3 region has the DNA TGCGCCAGCAGCCAGGGGCGGGCAACTAATGAAAAACTGTTTTTT. As protein: CASSQGRATNEKLFF.

The V and J genes are TRBV5-1 and TRBJ2-1; 7 bases align to TRBD2. Trimming took 5 bases from V and 8 from J; bases not matched to a gene: 4. CDR3 size: 12 residues. Germline V gene data show CDR1 as SGHRS and CDR2 as YFSETQ. The chain's CDR3 is CASRRRGDEQFF. In DNA form, the CDR3 reads TGCGCCAGCAGGCGACGGGGGGATGAGCAGTTCTTC.

This chain connects TRBV27 to TRBJ2-1; D is ambiguous. The CDR3 sequence is 15 residues long. V shed 6 bases and J shed 0 bases, with 12 bases lying between them. Per germline, CDR1 MNHEY and CDR2 SMNVEV (reference sequence). In DNA, the CDR3 is TGTGCCAGCAGCGCTAGGCCGAGCTCCTACAATGAGCAGTTCTTC. It translates to CASSARPSSYNEQFF.

The CDR3 spells CASSLARAATEAFF. CDR3 in DNA: TGTGCCAGCAGCTTAGCCAGGGCGGCCACTGAAGCTTTCTTT. The chain links TRBV7-9 to TRBJ1-1; weak D call: TRBD1 (5 bases). This CDR3 has 14 residues. CDR1 is SEHNR, CDR2 FQNEAQ, per germline (reference sequence). V was pared by 0 bases and J by 4 bases, with 9 bases between.